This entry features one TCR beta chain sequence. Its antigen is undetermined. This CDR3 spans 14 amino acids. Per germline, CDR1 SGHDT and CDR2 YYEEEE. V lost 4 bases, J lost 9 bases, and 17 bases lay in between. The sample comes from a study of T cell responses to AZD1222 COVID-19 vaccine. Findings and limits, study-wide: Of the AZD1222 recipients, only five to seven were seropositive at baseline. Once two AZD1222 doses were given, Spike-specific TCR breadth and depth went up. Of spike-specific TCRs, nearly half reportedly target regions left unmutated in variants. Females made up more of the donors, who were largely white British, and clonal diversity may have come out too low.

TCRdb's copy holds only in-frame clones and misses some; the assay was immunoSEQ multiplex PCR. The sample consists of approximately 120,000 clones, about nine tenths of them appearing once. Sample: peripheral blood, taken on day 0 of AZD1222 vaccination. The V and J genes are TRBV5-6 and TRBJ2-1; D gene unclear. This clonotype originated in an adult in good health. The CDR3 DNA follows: TGTGCCAGCAGCCCTTTCCTGGGTCCCCGTGAGCAGTTCTTC. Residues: CASSPFLGPREQFF.